This is a list of T cell receptor beta chains from one sample in a study of cytomegalovirus exposure and HLA in healthy donors. Clones were sequenced by immunoSEQ multiplex PCR, and TCRdb holds only the in-frame ones, with some missing. Of about 190,000 clones listed, around 85% are singletons. The sequenced material came from PBMCs. All receptors derive from a man between 45 and 60 years old in good health and CMV-seronegative. Both conserved end residues are part of each CDR3. D genes are given only for firm matches. The size of a clone is reported for some rows only, either as once, few or many, or as a class for expanded clones.

d_gene	v_gene	j_gene	abundance	CDR3aa	CDR3nt
TRBD1	TRBV11-2	TRBJ1-2	NA	CASSLGQENYGYTF	TGTGCCAGCAGCCTGGGACAGGAGAACTATGGCTACACCTTC
NA	TRBV29-1	TRBJ2-1	NA	CSAREGGYEQFF	TGCAGTGCGAGGGAGGGGGGCTATGAGCAGTTCTTC
TRBD1	TRBV7-2	TRBJ1-1	NA	CASSPQGQGAVGNTEAFF	TGTGCCAGCAGCCCCCAGGGACAGGGGGCTGTCGGGAACACTGAAGCTTTCTTT
NA	TRBV5-6	TRBJ2-2	NA	CASSRGRQRNTGELFF	TGTGCCAGCAGCAGGGGGAGACAGAGGAACACCGGGGAGCTGTTTTTT
NA	TRBV7-9	TRBJ2-3	NA	CASSGGGTDTQYF	TGTGCCAGCAGCGGCGGGGGCACAGATACGCAGTATTTT
TRBD1	TRBV5-6	TRBJ1-1	once	CASSSDRALNTEAFF	TGTGCCAGCAGTTCAGACAGGGCCTTGAACACTGAAGCTTTCTTT
TRBD1	TRBV27	TRBJ1-4	NA	CASSQDRGKEKLFF	TGTGCCAGCAGCCAGGACAGGGGGAAAGAAAAACTGTTTTTT
NA	TRBV9	TRBJ2-7	NA	CASSGRDSGDEQYF	TGTGCCAGCAGCGGCCGGGACTCCGGGGACGAGCAGTACTTC
NA	TRBV21-1	TRBJ1-1	NA	CASSKEGQRGRVTEAFF	TGTGCCAGCAGCAAGGAAGGACAGCGAGGGAGGGTCACTGAAGCTTTCTTT
NA	TRBV7-9	TRBJ2-7	NA	CSSSLRLYEQYF	TGTTCCAGCAGCTTACGACTATACGAGCAGTACTTC
TRBD1	TRBV5-1	TRBJ1-4	once	CASSFTGATNEKLFF	TGCGCCAGCAGCTTCACAGGGGCAACTAATGAAAAACTGTTTTTT
NA	TRBV9	TRBJ1-1	NA	CASSQGGTRTEAFF	TGTGCCAGCAGCCAGGGAGGGACCAGAACTGAAGCTTTCTTT
TRBD2	TRBV7-2	TRBJ2-7	NA	CASSPARLADTHEQYF	TGTGCCAGCAGCCCGGCCCGGCTAGCGGACACCCACGAGCAGTACTTC
TRBD1	TRBV6-5	TRBJ2-7	NA	CASSYGWTGNYEQYF	TGTGCCAGCAGTTATGGGTGGACAGGGAACTACGAGCAGTACTTC
TRBD2	TRBV4-1	TRBJ2-6	NA	CASSQGFGSGGASSGANVLTF	TGCGCCAGCAGCCAAGGGTTTGGTAGCGGGGGCGCTAGCTCTGGGGCCAACGTCCTGACTTTC
NA	TRBV6-6	TRBJ1-6	NA	CASSYAREGSPLHF	TGTGCCAGCAGTTACGCGAGGGAGGGTTCACCCCTCCACTTT
TRBD1	TRBV5-1	TRBJ1-5	NA	CASKGQGTTCRNQPQHF	TGCGCCAGCAAAGGACAGGGGACAACTTGTCGCAATCAGCCCCAGCATTTT
TRBD1	TRBV13	TRBJ2-7	NA	CASSLRGPPYEQYF	TGTGCCAGCAGCCTCAGGGGGCCTCCCTACGAGCAGTACTTC
NA	TRBV2	TRBJ2-7	NA	CASRSRDSTYEQYF	TGTGCCAGCAGGTCCCGGGACTCAACCTACGAGCAGTACTTC
NA	TRBV12-5	TRBJ2-7	NA	CASGLVQRVYDRRAKGEQYF	TGTGCTAGTGGTTTGGTACAGAGGGTTTATGACCGGCGGGCAAAAGGCGAGCAGTACTTC
TRBD1	TRBV27	TRBJ1-6	NA	CASSAQGGLAGNSPLHF	TGTGCCAGCAGTGCCCAGGGGGGGCTAGCGGGAAATTCACCCCTCCACTTT
TRBD1	TRBV5-4	TRBJ1-6	NA	CASSPGTVKAGSPLHF	TGTGCCAGCAGCCCCGGGACAGTCAAAGCAGGTTCACCCCTCCACTTT
NA	TRBV11-2	TRBJ2-3	NA	CASSLEGRSTDTQYF	TGTGCCAGCAGCTTAGAGGGCAGAAGCACAGATACGCAGTATTTT